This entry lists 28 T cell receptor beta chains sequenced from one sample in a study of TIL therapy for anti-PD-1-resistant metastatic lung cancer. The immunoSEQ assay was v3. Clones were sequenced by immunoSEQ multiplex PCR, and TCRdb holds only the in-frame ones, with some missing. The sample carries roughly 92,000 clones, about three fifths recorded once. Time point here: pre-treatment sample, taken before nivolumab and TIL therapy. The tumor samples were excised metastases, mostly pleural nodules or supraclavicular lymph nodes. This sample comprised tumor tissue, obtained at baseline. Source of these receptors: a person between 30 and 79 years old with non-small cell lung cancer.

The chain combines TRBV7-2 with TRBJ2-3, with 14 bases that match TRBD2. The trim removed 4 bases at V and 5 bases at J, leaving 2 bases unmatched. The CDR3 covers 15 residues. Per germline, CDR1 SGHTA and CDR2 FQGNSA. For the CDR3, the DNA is TGTGCCAGCAGCTCCGGACTAGCGGGAGGAGATACGCAGTATTTT. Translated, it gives CASSSGLAGGDTQYF.

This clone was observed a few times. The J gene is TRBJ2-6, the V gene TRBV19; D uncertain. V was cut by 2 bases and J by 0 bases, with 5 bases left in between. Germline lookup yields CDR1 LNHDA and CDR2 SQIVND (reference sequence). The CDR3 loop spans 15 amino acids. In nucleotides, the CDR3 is TGTGCCAGTAGTATAACGGGCTCTGGGGCCAACGTCCTGACTTTC. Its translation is CASSITGSGANVLTF.

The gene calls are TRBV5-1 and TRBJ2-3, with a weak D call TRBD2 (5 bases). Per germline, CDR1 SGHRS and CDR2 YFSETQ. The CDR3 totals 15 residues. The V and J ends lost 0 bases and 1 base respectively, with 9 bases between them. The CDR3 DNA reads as TGCGCCAGCAGCTTGGGGAATAGCGGCACAGATACGCAGTATTTT. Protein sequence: CASSLGNSGTDTQYF.

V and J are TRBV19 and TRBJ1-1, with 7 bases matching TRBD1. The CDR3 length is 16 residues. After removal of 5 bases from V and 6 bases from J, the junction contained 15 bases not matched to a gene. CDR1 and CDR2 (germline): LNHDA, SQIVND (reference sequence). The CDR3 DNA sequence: TGTGCCAGTAGTCCCGAGACAGGGTTTTCGTTCGCTGAAGCTTTCTTT. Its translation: CASSPETGFSFAEAFF.

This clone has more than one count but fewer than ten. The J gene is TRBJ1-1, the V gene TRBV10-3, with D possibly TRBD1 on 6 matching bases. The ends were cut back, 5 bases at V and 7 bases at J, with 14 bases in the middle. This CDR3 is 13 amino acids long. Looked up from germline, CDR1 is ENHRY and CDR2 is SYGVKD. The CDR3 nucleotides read TGTGCCATCAGTCCTCAGATGGACAGTGAAGCTTTCTTT. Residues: CAISPQMDSEAFF.

CDR3 DNA: TGTGCCAGCAGCCAAGATCGGATGGGGAATGAGCAGTTCTTC. Residues: CASSQDRMGNEQFF. The gene calls are TRBV4-2 and TRBJ2-1; D is unclear. The V gene lost 0 bases and the J gene lost 7 bases, with 10 bases spanning the gap. The CDR3 has 14 amino acids. Per germline, CDR1 LGHNA and CDR2 YNFKEQ.

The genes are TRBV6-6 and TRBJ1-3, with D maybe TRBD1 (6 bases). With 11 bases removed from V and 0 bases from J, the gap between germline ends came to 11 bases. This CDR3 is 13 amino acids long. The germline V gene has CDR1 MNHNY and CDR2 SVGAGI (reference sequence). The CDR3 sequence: CAARGHSGNTIYF. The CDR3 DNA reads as TGTGCCGCGCGGGGGCACTCTGGAAACACCATATATTTT.

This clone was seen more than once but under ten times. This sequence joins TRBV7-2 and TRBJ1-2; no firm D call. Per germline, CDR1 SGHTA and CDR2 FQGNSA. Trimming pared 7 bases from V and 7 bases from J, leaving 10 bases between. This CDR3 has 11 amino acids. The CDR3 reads CASTSAFGYTF. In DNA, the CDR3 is TGTGCCAGCACATCTGCGTTTGGCTACACCTTC.

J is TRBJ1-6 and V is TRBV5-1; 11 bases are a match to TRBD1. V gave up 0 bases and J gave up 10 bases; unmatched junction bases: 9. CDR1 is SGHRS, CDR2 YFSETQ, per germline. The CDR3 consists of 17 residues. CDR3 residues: CASSLGWTGGSSSPLHF. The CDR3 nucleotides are TGCGCCAGCAGCTTGGGATGGACAGGGGGCAGTTCCTCACCCCTCCACTTT.

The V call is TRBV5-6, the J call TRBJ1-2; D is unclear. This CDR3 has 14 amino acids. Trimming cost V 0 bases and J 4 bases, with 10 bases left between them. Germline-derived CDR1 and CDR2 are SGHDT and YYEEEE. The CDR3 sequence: CASSLGSSSYGYTF. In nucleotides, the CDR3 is TGTGCCAGCAGCTTGGGTAGCAGCTCCTATGGCTACACCTTC.

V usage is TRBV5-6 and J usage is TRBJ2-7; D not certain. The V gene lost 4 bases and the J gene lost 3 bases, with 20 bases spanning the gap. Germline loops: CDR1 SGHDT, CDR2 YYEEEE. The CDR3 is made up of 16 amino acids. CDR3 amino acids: CASSHRAGQTYYEQYF. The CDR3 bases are TGTGCCAGCAGCCATAGGGCCGGCCAAACCTACTACGAGCAGTACTTC.

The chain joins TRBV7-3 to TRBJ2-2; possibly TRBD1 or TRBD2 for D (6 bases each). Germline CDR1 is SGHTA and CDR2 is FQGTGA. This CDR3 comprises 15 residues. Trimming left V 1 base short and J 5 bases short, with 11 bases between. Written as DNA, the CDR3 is TGTGCCAGCAGCTTAAATTCGGGGGCAACCGGGGAGCTGTTTTTT. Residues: CASSLNSGATGELFF.

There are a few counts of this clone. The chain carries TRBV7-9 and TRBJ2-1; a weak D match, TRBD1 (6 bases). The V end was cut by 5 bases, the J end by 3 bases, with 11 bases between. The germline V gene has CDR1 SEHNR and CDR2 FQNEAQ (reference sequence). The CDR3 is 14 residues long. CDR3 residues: CASSTGFIYNEQFF. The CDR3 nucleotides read TGTGCCAGCAGCACAGGGTTTATCTACAATGAGCAGTTCTTC.

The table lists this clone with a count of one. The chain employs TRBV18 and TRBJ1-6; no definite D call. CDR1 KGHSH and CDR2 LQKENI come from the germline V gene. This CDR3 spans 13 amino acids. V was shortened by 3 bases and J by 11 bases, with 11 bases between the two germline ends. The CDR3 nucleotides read TGTGCCAGCTCACCTGCCAAAAGTGCACCCCTCCACTTT. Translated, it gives CASSPAKSAPLHF.

For the CDR3, the DNA is TGTGCCAGCAGCCCCCGGGACACAGGCTACGAGCAGTACTTC. Protein product: CASSPRDTGYEQYF. This chain uses TRBV2 with TRBJ2-7; D is possibly TRBD1 (6 bases). Germline V gene sequence: CDR1 SNHLY, CDR2 FYNNEI. The CDR3 is 14 amino acids. Trimming stripped 6 bases from V and 3 bases from J, with 15 bases between.

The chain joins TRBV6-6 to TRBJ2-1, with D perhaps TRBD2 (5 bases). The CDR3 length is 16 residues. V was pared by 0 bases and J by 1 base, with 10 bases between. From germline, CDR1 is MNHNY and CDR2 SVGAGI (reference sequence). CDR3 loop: CASSYSEGQSYNEQFF. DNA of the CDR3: TGTGCCAGCAGTTACTCCGAGGGTCAGTCCTACAATGAGCAGTTCTTC.

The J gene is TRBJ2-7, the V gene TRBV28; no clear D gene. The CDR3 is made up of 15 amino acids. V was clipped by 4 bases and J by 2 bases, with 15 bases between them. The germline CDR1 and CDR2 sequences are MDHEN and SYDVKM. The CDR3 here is CASSSSKAGAYEQYF. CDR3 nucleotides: TGTGCCAGCAGTTCTTCAAAAGCTGGAGCCTACGAGCAGTACTTC.

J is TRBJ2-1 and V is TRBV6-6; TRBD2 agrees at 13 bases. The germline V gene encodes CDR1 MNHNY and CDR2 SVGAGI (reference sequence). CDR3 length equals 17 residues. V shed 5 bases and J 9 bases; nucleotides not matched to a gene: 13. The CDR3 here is CASSPQRGLAGISEQFF. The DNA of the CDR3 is TGTGCCAGCAGTCCCCAGCGGGGACTAGCGGGGATCAGTGAGCAGTTCTTC.

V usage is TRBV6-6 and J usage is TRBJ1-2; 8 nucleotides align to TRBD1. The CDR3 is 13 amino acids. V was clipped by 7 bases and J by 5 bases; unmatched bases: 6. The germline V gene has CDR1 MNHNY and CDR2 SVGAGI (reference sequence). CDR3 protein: CASTTGVAYGYTF. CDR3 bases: TGTGCCAGCACGACAGGGGTCGCTTATGGCTACACCTTC.

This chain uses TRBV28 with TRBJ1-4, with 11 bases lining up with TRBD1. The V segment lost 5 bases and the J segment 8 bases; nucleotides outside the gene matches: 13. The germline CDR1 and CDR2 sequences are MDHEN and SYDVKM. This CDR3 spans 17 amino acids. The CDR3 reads CASSRTGGLSAHEKLFF. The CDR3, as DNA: TGTGCCAGCAGTAGGACAGGGGGCCTATCAGCACACGAAAAACTGTTTTTT.

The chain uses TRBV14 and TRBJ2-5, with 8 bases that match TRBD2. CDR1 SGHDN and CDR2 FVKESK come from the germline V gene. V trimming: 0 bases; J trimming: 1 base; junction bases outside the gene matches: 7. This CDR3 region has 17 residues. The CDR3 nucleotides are TGTGCCAGCAGCCAAGATAGGGGTAGCGGGGTCCAAGAGACCCAGTACTTC. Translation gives CASSQDRGSGVQETQYF.

CDR3 in amino acids: CASKTRQTGNTIYF. The DNA for the CDR3 is TGTGCCAGCAAAACCCGCCAGACTGGAAACACCATATATTTT. This chain links TRBV6-5 with TRBJ1-3; D gene unclear. Germline CDR1 is MNHEY and CDR2 is SVGAGI. Trimming removed 7 bases at V and 2 bases at J, with 12 bases between. This CDR3 is 14 amino acids long.

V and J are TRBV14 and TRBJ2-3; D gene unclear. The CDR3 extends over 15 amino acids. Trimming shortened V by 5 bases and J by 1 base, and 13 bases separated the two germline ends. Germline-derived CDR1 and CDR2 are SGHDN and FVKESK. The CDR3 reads CASSENRARTDTQYF. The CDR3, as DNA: TGTGCCAGCAGCGAAAACAGAGCCCGCACAGATACGCAGTATTTT. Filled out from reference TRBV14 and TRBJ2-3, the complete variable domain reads EAGVTQFPSHSVIEKGQTVTLRCDPISGHDNLYWYRRVMGKEIKFLLHFVKESKQDESGMPNNRFLAERTGGTYSTLKVQPAELEDSGVYFCASSENRARTDTQYFGPGTRLTVL.

The CDR3 region is CASSLGGSQETQYF. The CDR3 nucleotides are TGTGCCAGCAGCTTAGGGGGGAGCCAAGAGACCCAGTACTTC. The genes are TRBV7-6 and TRBJ2-5; D might be TRBD1 or TRBD2, each matching 5 bases. Trimming stripped 1 base from V and 1 base from J, with 7 bases between. The CDR3 is made up of 14 amino acids. CDR1 is SGHVS, CDR2 FNYEAQ, per germline. The full variable domain, its missing parts supplied by reference TRBV7-6 and TRBJ2-5, is GAGVSQSPRYKVTKRGQDVALRCDPISGHVSLYWYRQALGQGPEFLTYFNYEAQQDKSGLPNDRFSAERPEGSISTLTIQRTEQRDSAMYRCASSLGGSQETQYFGPGTRLLVL.

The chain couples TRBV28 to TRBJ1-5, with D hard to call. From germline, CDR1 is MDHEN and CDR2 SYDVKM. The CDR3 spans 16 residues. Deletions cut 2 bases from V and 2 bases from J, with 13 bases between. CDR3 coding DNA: TGTGCCAGCAGTTTAGGAGGTCAAGGCCGCAATCAGCCCCAGCATTTT. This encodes CASSLGGQGRNQPQHF. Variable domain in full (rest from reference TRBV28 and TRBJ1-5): DVKVTQSSRYLVKRTGEKVFLECVQDMDHENMFWYRQDPGLGLRLIYFSYDVKMKEKGDIPEGYSVSREKKERFSLILESASTNQTSMYLCASSLGGQGRNQPQHFGDGTRLSIL.

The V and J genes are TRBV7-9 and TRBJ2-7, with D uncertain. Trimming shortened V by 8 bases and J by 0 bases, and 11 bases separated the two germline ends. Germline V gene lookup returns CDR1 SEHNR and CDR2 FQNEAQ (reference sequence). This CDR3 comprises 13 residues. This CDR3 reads CASEAGPSYEQYF. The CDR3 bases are TGTGCCAGCGAAGCTGGTCCCTCCTACGAGCAGTACTTC.

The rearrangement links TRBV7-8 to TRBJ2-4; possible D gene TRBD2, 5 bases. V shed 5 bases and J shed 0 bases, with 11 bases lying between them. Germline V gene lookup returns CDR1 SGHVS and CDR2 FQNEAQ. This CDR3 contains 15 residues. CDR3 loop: CASSPTGLAKNIQYF. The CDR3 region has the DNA TGTGCCAGCAGCCCCACTGGACTAGCCAAAAACATTCAGTACTTC.

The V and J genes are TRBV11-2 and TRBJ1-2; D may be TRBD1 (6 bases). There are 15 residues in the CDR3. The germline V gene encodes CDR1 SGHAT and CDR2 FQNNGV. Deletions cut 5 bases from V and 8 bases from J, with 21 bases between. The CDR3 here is CASSMGAGNMGGYTF. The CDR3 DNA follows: TGTGCCAGCAGCATGGGGGCGGGGAATATGGGCGGCTACACCTTC.